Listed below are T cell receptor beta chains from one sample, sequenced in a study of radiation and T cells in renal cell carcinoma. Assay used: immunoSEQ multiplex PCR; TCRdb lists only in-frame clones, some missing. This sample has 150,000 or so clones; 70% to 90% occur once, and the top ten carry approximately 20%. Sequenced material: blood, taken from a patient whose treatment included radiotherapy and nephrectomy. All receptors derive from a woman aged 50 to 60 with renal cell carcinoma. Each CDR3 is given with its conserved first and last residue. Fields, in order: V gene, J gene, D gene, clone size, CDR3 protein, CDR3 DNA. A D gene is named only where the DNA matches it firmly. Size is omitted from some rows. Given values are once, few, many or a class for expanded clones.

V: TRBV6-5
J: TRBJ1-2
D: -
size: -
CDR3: CASIIGVGGYTF
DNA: TGTGCCAGCATTATAGGGGTCGGGGGCTACACCTTC

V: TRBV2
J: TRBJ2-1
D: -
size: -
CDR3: CASSDDGTSYNEQFF
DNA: TGTGCCAGCAGTGATGACGGGACATCCTACAATGAGCAGTTCTTC

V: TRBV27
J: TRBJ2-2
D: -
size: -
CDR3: CASSSWGLNTGELFF
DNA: TGTGCCAGCAGTTCTTGGGGGCTGAACACCGGGGAGCTGTTTTTT

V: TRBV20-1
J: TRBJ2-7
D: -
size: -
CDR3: CSASSLDEQYF
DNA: TGCAGTGCTAGTTCACTGGACGAGCAGTACTTC

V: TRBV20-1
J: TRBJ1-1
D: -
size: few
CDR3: CSARDPPEAFF
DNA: TGCAGTGCTAGAGATCCCCCTGAAGCTTTCTTT

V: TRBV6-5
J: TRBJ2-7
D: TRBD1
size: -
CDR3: CASGRDRDHEQYF
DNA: TGTGCCAGCGGGAGGGACAGGGACCACGAGCAGTACTTC

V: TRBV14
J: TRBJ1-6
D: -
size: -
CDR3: CASSQVGLDSPLHF
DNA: TGTGCCAGCAGCCAAGTAGGGTTGGATTCACCCCTCCACTTT

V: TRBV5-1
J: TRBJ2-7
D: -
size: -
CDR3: CASSLVSDLYEQYF
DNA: TGCGCCAGCAGCTTGGTTTCAGACCTCTACGAGCAGTACTTC

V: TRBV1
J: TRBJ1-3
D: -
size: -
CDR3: CTSSQEGNTIYF
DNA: TGCACCAGCAGCCAAGAGGGGAACACCATATATTTT

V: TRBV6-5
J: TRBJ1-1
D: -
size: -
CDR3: CASSRTGFNTEAFF
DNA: TGTGCCAGCAGTCGAACAGGGTTCAACACTGAAGCTTTCTTT

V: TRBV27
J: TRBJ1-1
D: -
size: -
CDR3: CASSPRDSTEAFF
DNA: TGTGCCAGCAGCCCCAGGGACTCCACTGAAGCTTTCTTT

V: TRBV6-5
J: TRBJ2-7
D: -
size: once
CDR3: CASRGVNEQYF
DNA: TGTGCCAGCAGGGGGGTCAACGAGCAGTACTTC

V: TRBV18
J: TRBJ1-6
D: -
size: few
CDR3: CASSAFEGRSPLHF
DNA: TGTGCCAGCTCAGCTTTCGAGGGGCGGTCACCCCTCCACTTT

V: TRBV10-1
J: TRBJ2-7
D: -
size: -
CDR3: CASSVGGEQYF
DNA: TGCGCCAGCAGTGTGGGTGGCGAGCAGTACTTC

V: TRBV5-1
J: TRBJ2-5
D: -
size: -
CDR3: CASSALQGREETQYF
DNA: TGCGCCAGCAGCGCCCTACAGGGGAGGGAAGAGACCCAGTACTTC

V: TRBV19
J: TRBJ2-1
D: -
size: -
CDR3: CATSPPLALSSYNEQFF
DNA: TGTGCCACCTCCCCCCCTCTAGCGCTGAGCTCCTACAATGAGCAGTTCTTC

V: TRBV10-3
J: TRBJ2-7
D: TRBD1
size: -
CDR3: CATTGVSEQYF
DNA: TGTGCCACGACAGGGGTTAGCGAGCAGTACTTC

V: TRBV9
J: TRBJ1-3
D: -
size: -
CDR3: CASQHSIHSGNTIYF
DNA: TGTGCCAGCCAACACTCCATACACTCTGGAAACACCATATATTTT

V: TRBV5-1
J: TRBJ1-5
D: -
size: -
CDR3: CASSLDGGSQPQHF
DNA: TGCGCCAGCAGCTTGGACGGAGGGTCTCAGCCCCAGCATTTT

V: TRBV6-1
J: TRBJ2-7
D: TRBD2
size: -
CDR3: CASRGAGGYEQYF
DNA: TGTGCCAGCAGGGGAGCGGGGGGGTACGAGCAGTACTTC

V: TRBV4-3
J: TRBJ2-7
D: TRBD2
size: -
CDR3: CASSLGLAGVEQYF
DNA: TGCGCCAGCAGCTTGGGGCTAGCGGGAGTTGAGCAGTACTTC

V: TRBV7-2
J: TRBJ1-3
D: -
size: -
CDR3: CASSLRIGRAGNTIYF
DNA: TGTGCCAGCAGCTTAAGAATAGGTCGGGCTGGAAACACCATATATTTT

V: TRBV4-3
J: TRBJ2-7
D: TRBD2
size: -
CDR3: CASSQGQTSVGYEQYF
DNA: TGCGCCAGCAGCCAAGGGCAAACTAGCGTGGGTTACGAGCAGTACTTC

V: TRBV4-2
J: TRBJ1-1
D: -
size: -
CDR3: CASSQDLGGPTEAFF
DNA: TGTGCCAGCAGCCAAGATCTCGGGGGGCCCACTGAAGCTTTCTTT

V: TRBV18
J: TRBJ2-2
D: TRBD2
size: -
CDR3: CASSPGLAGTGELFF
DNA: TGTGCCAGCTCACCTGGACTAGCGGGGACCGGGGAGCTGTTTTTT

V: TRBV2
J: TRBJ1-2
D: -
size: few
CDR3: CASALREDYGYTF
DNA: TGTGCCAGTGCCCTCAGGGAGGACTATGGCTACACCTTC

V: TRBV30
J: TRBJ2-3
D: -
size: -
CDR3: CAWSRARTDTQYF
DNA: TGTGCCTGGAGTCGGGCCCGAACAGATACGCAGTATTTT

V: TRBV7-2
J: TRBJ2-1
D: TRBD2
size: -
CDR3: CASSPGRASYNEQFF
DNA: TGTGCCAGCAGCCCCGGGAGGGCCAGTTACAATGAGCAGTTCTTC

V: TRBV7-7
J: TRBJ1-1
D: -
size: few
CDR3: CASSLVANTEAFF
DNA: TGTGCCAGCAGCTTAGTAGCGAACACTGAAGCTTTCTTT

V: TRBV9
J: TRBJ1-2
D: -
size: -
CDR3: CASSVGSLGSGYTF
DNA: TGTGCCAGCAGCGTTGGCTCCTTGGGGAGTGGCTACACCTTC

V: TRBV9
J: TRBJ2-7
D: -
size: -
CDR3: CASSPRMGSNEQYF
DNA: TGTGCCAGCAGCCCCAGGATGGGCTCCAACGAGCAGTACTTC

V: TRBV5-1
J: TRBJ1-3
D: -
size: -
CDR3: CASSLGPSGNTIYF
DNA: TGCGCCAGCAGCCTAGGGCCCTCTGGAAACACCATATATTTT

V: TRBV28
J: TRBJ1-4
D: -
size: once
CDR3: CASSSATEKLFF
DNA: TGTGCCAGCAGTTCGGCAACTGAAAAACTGTTTTTT

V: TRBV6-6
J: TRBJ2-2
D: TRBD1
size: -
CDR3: CASRTGGMNTGELFF
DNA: TGTGCCAGCAGGACAGGGGGTATGAACACCGGGGAGCTGTTTTTT

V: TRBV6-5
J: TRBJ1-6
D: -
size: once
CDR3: CASSYPNSPLHF
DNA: TGTGCCAGCAGTTACCCGAATTCACCCCTCCACTTT

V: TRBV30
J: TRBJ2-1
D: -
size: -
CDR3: CAWTSSRDNEQFF
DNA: TGTGCCTGGACTAGCTCGAGAGACAATGAGCAGTTCTTC

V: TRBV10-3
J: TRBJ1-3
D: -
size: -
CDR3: CAISESKSQGGNTIYF
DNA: TGTGCCATCAGTGAGTCGAAAAGTCAGGGAGGAAACACCATATATTTT

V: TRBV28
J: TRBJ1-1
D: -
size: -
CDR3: CASSLVGMNTEAFF
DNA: TGTGCCAGCAGTTTAGTAGGGATGAACACTGAAGCTTTCTTT

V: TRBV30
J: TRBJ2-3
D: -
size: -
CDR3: CAWSVGASTDTQYF
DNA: TGTGCCTGGAGTGTAGGCGCTAGCACAGATACGCAGTATTTT

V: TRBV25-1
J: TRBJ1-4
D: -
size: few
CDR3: CASSEKSGPEEKLFF
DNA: TGTGCCAGCAGTGAGAAATCAGGACCTGAGGAAAAACTGTTTTTT

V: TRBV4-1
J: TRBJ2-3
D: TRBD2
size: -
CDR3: CASSQEAGSTDTQYF
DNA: TGCGCCAGCAGCCAGGAAGCGGGGTCCACAGATACGCAGTATTTT

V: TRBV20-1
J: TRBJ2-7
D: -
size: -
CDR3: CSARSSDEQYF
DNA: TGCAGTGCTAGATCTAGCGACGAGCAGTACTTC

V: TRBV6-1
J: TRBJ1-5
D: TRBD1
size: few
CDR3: CASARDRVHQPQHF
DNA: TGTGCCAGCGCCCGGGACAGGGTACATCAGCCCCAGCATTTT

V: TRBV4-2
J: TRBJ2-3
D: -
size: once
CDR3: CASKGHHSTSTDTQYF
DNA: TGTGCCAGCAAGGGACACCACTCCACTAGCACAGATACGCAGTATTTT

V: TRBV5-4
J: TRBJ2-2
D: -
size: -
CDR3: CASSLDLGSGELFF
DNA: TGTGCCAGCAGCTTGGATCTGGGGTCCGGGGAGCTGTTTTTT

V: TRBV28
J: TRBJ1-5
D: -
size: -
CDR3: CASSQGGEPQHF
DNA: TGTGCCAGCAGCCAAGGGGGAGAGCCCCAGCATTTT

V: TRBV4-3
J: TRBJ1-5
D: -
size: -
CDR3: CASSQDEAGNQPQHF
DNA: TGCGCCAGCAGCCAAGATGAGGCAGGCAATCAGCCCCAGCATTTT

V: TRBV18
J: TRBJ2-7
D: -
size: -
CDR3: CASSPRTEDTYEQYF
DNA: TGTGCCAGCTCACCAAGGACGGAGGACACCTACGAGCAGTACTTC